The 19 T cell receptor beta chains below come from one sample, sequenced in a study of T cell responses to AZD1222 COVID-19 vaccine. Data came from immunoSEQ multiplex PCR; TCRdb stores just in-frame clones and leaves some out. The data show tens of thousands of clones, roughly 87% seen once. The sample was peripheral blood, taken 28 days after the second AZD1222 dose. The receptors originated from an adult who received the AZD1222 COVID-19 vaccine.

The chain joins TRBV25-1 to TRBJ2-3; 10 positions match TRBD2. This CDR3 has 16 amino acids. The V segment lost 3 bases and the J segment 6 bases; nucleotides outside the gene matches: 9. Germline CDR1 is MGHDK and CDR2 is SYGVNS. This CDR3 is CASSEDTSGVRDTQYF. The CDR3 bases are TGTGCCAGCAGTGAGGATACTAGCGGGGTTAGGGATACGCAGTATTTT.

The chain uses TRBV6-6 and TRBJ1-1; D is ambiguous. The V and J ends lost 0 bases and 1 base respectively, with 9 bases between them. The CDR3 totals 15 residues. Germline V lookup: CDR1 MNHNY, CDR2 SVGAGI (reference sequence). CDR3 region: CASSYSGRRNTEAFF. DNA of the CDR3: TGTGCCAGCAGTTACTCGGGCAGGCGGAACACTGAAGCTTTCTTT.

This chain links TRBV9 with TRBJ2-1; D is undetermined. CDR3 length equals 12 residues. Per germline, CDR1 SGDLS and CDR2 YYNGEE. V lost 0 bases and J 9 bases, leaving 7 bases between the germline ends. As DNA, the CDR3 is TGTGCCAGCAGCGTAGAACGAAGTGAGCAGTTCTTC. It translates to CASSVERSEQFF.

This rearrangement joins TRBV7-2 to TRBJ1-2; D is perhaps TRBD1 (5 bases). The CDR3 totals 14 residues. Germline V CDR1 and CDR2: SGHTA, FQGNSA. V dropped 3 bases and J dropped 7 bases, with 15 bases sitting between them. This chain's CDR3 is CASSFREGTGGYTF. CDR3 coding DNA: TGTGCCAGCAGCTTTAGGGAGGGGACGGGTGGCTACACCTTC.

The CDR3 sequence: CASSYGMGYGYTF. As DNA, the CDR3 is TGTGCCAGCAGTTATGGTATGGGCTATGGCTACACCTTC. V usage is TRBV6-6 and J usage is TRBJ1-2, with D hard to call. The CDR3 has 13 amino acids. Germline assignment: CDR1 MNHNY and CDR2 SVGAGI (reference sequence). Trimming pared 3 bases from V and 4 bases from J, leaving 9 bases between.

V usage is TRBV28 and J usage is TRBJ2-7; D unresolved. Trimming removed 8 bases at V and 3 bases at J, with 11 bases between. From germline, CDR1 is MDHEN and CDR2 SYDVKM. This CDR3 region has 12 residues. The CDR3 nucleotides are TGTGCCAGCCTCGGGCAGGACTACGAGCAGTACTTC. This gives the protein CASLGQDYEQYF.

CDR3 residues: CASSLTPYTDTQYF. Written as DNA, the CDR3 is TGCGCCAGCAGCTTGACTCCTTACACAGATACGCAGTATTTT. The chain recombines TRBV5-1 with TRBJ2-3; no reliable D call. Germline V gives CDR1 SGHRS, CDR2 YFSETQ. The CDR3 is made up of 14 amino acids. V dropped 1 base and J dropped 2 bases, with 8 bases sitting between them.

Here the CDR3 DNA reads TGTGCCAGCAGCTTTAGGGGGGAGGAAAAACTGTTTTTT. It is translated as CASSFRGEEKLFF. This sequence joins TRBV7-2 and TRBJ1-4; a weak D match, TRBD1 (6 bases). The germline V gene encodes CDR1 SGHTA and CDR2 FQGNSA. There are 13 residues in the CDR3. The V and J ends lost 3 bases and 8 bases respectively, with 10 bases between them.

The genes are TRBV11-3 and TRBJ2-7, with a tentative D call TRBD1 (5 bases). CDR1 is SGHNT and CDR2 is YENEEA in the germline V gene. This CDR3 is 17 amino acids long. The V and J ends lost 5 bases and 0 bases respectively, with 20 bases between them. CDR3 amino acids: CASSPKRGGPSSYEQYF. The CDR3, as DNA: TGTGCCAGCAGCCCCAAAAGGGGCGGTCCAAGCTCCTACGAGCAGTACTTC.

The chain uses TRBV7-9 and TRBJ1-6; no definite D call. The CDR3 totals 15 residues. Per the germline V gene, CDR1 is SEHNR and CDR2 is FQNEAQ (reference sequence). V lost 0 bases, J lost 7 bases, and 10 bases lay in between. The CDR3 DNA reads TGTGCCAGCAGCTTAGCCGAGATTTGGAATTCACCCCTCCACTTT. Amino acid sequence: CASSLAEIWNSPLHF.

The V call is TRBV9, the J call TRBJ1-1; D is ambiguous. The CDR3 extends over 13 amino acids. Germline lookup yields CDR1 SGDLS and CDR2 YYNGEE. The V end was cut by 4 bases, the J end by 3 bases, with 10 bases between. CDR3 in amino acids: CASSLLLYTEAFF. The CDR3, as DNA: TGTGCCAGCAGCCTACTTCTATACACTGAAGCTTTCTTT.

The CDR3 bases are TGTGCCAGCAGCCCCGCGACCCCCGGAGGCTACGAGCAGTACTTC. This encodes CASSPATPGGYEQYF. J is TRBJ2-7 and V is TRBV5-5; a weak D match, TRBD2 (5 bases). Germline lookup yields CDR1 SGHKS and CDR2 YYEKEE (reference sequence). With 4 bases removed from V and 3 bases from J, the gap between germline ends came to 17 bases. The CDR3 has 15 amino acids.

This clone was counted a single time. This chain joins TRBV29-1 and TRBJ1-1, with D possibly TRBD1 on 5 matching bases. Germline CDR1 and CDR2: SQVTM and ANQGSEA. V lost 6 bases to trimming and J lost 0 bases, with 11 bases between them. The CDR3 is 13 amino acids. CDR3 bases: TGCAGCGTACAAGGACACCTGAACACTGAAGCTTTCTTT. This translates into CSVQGHLNTEAFF.

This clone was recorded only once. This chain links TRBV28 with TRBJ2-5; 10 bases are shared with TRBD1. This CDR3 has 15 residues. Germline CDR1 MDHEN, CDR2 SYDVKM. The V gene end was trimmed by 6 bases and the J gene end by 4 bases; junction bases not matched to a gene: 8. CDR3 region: CASSSTGGISETQYF. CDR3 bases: TGTGCCAGCAGCTCGACAGGGGGCATTTCAGAGACCCAGTACTTC.

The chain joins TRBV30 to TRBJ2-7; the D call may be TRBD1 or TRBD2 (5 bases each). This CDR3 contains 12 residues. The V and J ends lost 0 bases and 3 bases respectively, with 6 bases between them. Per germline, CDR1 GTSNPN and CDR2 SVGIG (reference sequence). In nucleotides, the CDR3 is TGTGCCTGGAGTGTGAGGGGCTACGAGCAGTACTTC. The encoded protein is CAWSVRGYEQYF.

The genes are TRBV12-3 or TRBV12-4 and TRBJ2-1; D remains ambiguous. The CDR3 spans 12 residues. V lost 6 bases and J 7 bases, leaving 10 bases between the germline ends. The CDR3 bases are TGTGCCAGCAGGCAGATCGAGAATGAGCAGTTCTTC. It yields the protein CASRQIENEQFF.

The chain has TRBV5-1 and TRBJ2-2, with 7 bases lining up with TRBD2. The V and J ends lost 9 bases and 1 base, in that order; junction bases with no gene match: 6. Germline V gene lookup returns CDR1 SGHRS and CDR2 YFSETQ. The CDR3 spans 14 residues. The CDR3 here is CATGEGMNTGELFF. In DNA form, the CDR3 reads TGCGCCACCGGGGAGGGGATGAACACCGGGGAGCTGTTTTTT.

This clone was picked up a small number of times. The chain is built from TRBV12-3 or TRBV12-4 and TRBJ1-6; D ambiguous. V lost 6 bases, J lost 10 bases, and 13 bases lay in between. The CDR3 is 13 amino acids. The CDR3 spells CASSLASASPLHF. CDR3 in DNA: TGTGCCAGCAGCCTAGCCTCGGCGTCACCCCTCCACTTT.

CDR3 amino acids: CASSSRGLTSSADTQYF. CDR3 nucleotides: TGCGCCAGCAGCTCAAGGGGTCTGACTAGCAGCGCAGATACGCAGTATTTT. The chain is built from TRBV5-1 and TRBJ2-3, with 7 bases identical to TRBD2. Per germline, CDR1 SGHRS and CDR2 YFSETQ. This CDR3 region has 17 residues. The V and J ends lost 3 bases and 4 bases, in that order; junction bases with no gene match: 14. Filled out from reference TRBV5-1 and TRBJ2-3, the complete variable domain reads KAGVTQTPRYLIKTRGQQVTLSCSPISGHRSVSWYQQTPGQGLQFLFEYFSETQRNKGNFPGRFSGRQFSNSRSEMNVSTLELGDSALYLCASSSRGLTSSADTQYFGPGTRLTVL.